This is a list of T cell receptor beta chains from one sample in a study of shared clonotypes between healthy human individuals. The repertoire was sequenced with immunoSEQ multiplex PCR; TCRdb's copy has only in-frame clones and lacks some. The table lists over a million clones, over 95% of them singletons. The sequenced sample was naive CD4+ T cells sorted from blood. The receptors originated from a man aged 25-40 years in good health. The CDR3 runs from the conserved cysteine through the conserved F or W. The D gene is left open where the match is weak. Rows give clone size only sometimes, using once, few, many, or a class for an expanded clone.

NA | TRBD1 | 9 | TRBJ1-2 | TRBV30 | CAWRQGLIF | TGTGCCTGGCGACAGGGCTTGATCTTC
NA | NA | 12 | TRBJ1-2 | TRBV6-1 | CASSDPLERYTF | TGTGCCAGCAGTGACCCCTTGGAGCGCTACACCTTC
NA | TRBD1 | 15 | TRBJ1-5 | TRBV30 | CAWSVRDSDNQPQHF | TGTGCCTGGAGTGTACGGGACAGCGACAATCAGCCCCAGCATTTT
NA | NA | 15 | TRBJ2-3 | TRBV7-9 | CASSFPQGGTDTQYF | TGTGCCAGCAGCTTTCCACAGGGGGGGACAGATACGCAGTATTTT
NA | NA | 14 | TRBJ2-7 | TRBV6-1 | CASRDADYSYEQYF | TGTGCCAGCCGGGACGCAGATTACTCCTACGAGCAGTACTTC
NA | TRBD1 | 16 | TRBJ2-1 | TRBV19 | CASSTTSEQGIYEQFF | TGTGCCAGTAGTACGACCTCGGAACAGGGGATATATGAGCAGTTCTTC
NA | TRBD2 | 17 | TRBJ2-1 | TRBV9 | CASSSQGTSGTYNEQFF | TGTGCCAGCAGCTCCCAAGGGACTAGCGGGACTTACAATGAGCAGTTCTTC
NA | NA | 14 | TRBJ1-1 | TRBV29-1 | CSVVGARTYTEAFF | TGCAGCGTTGTTGGGGCCAGGACCTACACTGAAGCTTTCTTT
NA | TRBD2 | 21 | TRBJ2-3 | TRBV18 | CASSPARGLAGGPDSTDTQYF | TGTGCCAGCTCACCAGCCCGCGGACTAGCGGGAGGGCCGGATAGCACAGATACGCAGTATTTT
NA | TRBD1 | 15 | TRBJ1-4 | TRBV28 | CASTLGTGGYEKLFF | TGTGCCAGCACCTTGGGGACAGGAGGGTATGAAAAACTGTTTTTT
NA | NA | 13 | TRBJ2-5 | TRBV29-1 | CSVRAGTQETQYF | TGCAGCGTTCGGGCGGGAACCCAAGAGACCCAGTACTTC
NA | TRBD2 | 21 | TRBJ2-4 | TRBV9 | CASSEFPLAGETLWAKNIQYF | TGTGCCAGCAGCGAATTCCCTTTAGCGGGTGAAACCCTTTGGGCCAAAAACATTCAGTACTTC
once | NA | 11 | TRBJ2-1 | TRBV2 | CASSGYNEQFF | TGTGCCAGCAGTGGGTACAATGAGCAGTTCTTC